This T cell receptor beta chain is drawn from a study of blood T cells in healthy people across ages. Study-level points and caveats: It was not possible, with unsorted PBMCs, to conclusively compare naive and antigen-experienced cells.

This CDR3 is 15 amino acids long. V was cut by 7 bases and J by 0 bases, with 10 bases left in between. Alongside a J-beta primer mix, a sample-barcoded 5' primer served in a second PCR lasting roughly 6 to 11 cycles. MiXCR was run by TCRdb on the 5' RACE reads, yielding one entry per CDR3 protein. The table records around 1.5 million distinct CDR3 sequences, about 43% of them present only once. For this clonotype: Its antigen is unknown.

The sequenced sample was blood. The rearrangement uses TRBV12-3 or TRBV12-4 and TRBJ2-6, with a possible D match to TRBD1 (6 bases). The clonotype originates from a woman aged 18-29 years in good health. In nucleotides, the CDR3 is TGTGCCAGCATTACAGGGCCCTCTGGGGCCAACGTCCTGACTTTC. It specifies CASITGPSGANVLTF.